These 22 T cell receptor beta chains share one sample of origin, sequenced in a study of blood T cell repertoires in COVID-19. The protocol was immunoSEQ multiplex PCR, while the TCRdb copy is restricted to in-frame clones and leaves out a portion. The sample gives approximately 140,000 clones, 84% of which show up once; about 5.8% is in the top ten. Sequenced sample: PBMCs or T cells enriched from blood (not recorded which). Receptors originate from a woman in her fifties or sixties who had been exposed to COVID-19.

The genes are TRBV24-1 and TRBJ2-2; D ambiguous. V was clipped by 1 base and J by 0 bases, with 2 bases between them. The CDR3 sequence is 14 residues long. Per the germline V gene, CDR1 is KGHDR and CDR2 is SFDVKD. For the CDR3, the DNA is TGTGCCACCAGTGATTTCGCGAACACCGGGGAGCTGTTTTTT. Translation: CATSDFANTGELFF.

This rearrangement joins TRBV19 to TRBJ2-7; a possible D gene is TRBD1 (6 bases). Germline V lookup: CDR1 LNHDA, CDR2 SQIVND (reference sequence). The CDR3 length is 14 residues. Trimming removed 4 bases at V and 0 bases at J, with 10 bases between. The CDR3 region is CASSTGASSYEQYF. CDR3 nucleotide sequence: TGTGCCAGTAGTACAGGGGCCAGCTCCTACGAGCAGTACTTC.

The chain links TRBV9 to TRBJ2-1; the D is unclear. Germline assignment: CDR1 SGDLS and CDR2 YYNGEE. Between the trimmed V and J ends, which lost 0 bases and 0 bases, there was a span of 10 bases. There are 16 residues in the CDR3. The CDR3 DNA reads TGTGCCAGCAGCGTAGATCTTCTTAGCTCCTACAATGAGCAGTTCTTC. As protein: CASSVDLLSSYNEQFF.

The V and J genes are TRBV11-2 and TRBJ1-1; D ambiguous. This CDR3 spans 13 amino acids. Looked up from germline, CDR1 is SGHAT and CDR2 is FQNNGV. V lost 4 bases and J 7 bases, leaving 13 bases between the germline ends. The DNA of the CDR3 is TGTGCCAGCAGCTCCCGAAGAGGTATTGAAGCTTTCTTT. Translated: CASSSRRGIEAFF.

This sequence joins TRBV6-2 or TRBV6-3 and TRBJ1-5, with D perhaps TRBD1 (6 bases). The germline V gene encodes CDR1 MNHEY and CDR2 SVGEGT. CDR3 size: 15 residues. Trimming cost V 2 bases and J 3 bases, with 11 bases left between them. The CDR3 region has the DNA TGTGCCAGCAGTTACAATACAGGGAACAATCAGCCCCAGCATTTT. Protein product: CASSYNTGNNQPQHF.

The chain carries TRBV11-2 and TRBJ2-3, with D perhaps matching TRBD2 (7 bases). The CDR3 is made up of 14 amino acids. V was clipped by 5 bases and J by 4 bases, with 13 bases between them. The V gene's germline CDR1 is SGHAT and CDR2 FQNNGV. CDR3 protein: CASSPGGGPDTQYF. For the CDR3, the DNA is TGTGCCAGCAGCCCGGGCGGGGGCCCAGATACGCAGTATTTT.

The CDR3 region is CASSPFVGGHGGNEQFF. CDR3 DNA sequence: TGCGCCAGCAGCCCCTTCGTGGGCGGCCACGGGGGCAATGAGCAGTTCTTC. This chain uses TRBV4-3 with TRBJ2-1; tentatively, D is TRBD2 (6 bases). This CDR3 is 17 amino acids long. Germline V gene sequence: CDR1 LGHNA, CDR2 YSLEER. Trimming stripped 4 bases from V and 6 bases from J, with 22 bases between.

The CDR3: CASSQALTNTDTQYF. The CDR3 DNA sequence: TGTGCCAGCAGCCAAGCGCTGACTAACACAGATACGCAGTATTTT. V is TRBV14 and J is TRBJ2-3, with D perhaps matching TRBD2 (5 bases). CDR3 size: 15 residues. The germline gives CDR1 SGHDN, CDR2 FVKESK. The V end lost 1 base, the J end lost 2 bases, and 10 bases lay between the germline ends.

This clone was seen once. The chain joins TRBV6-5 to TRBJ2-2; D is possibly TRBD2 (6 bases). Germline V gives CDR1 MNHEY, CDR2 SVGAGI. This CDR3 has 15 residues. The ends were cut back, 7 bases at V and 8 bases at J, with 20 bases in the middle. The CDR3 nucleotides read TGTGCCAGCACCACCTCGCTATGGGCGGGAGGGGAGCTGTTTTTT. It translates to CASTTSLWAGGELFF.

The CDR3 sequence is CASSLPGLAGASYNEQFF. CDR3 nucleotides: TGCGCCAGCAGCCTTCCAGGACTAGCGGGAGCGTCCTACAATGAGCAGTTCTTC. The chain links TRBV5-1 to TRBJ2-1; 13 positions agree with TRBD2. V lost 4 bases, J lost 1 base, and 8 bases stayed unmatched. CDR3 size: 18 residues. Germline CDR1 and CDR2: SGHRS and YFSETQ. Combining the CDR3 with reference TRBV5-1 and TRBJ2-1 gives the whole variable domain KAGVTQTPRYLIKTRGQQVTLSCSPISGHRSVSWYQQTPGQGLQFLFEYFSETQRNKGNFPGRFSGRQFSNSRSEMNVSTLELGDSALYLCASSLPGLAGASYNEQFFGPGTRLTVL.

V is TRBV2 and J is TRBJ1-5, with unresolved D. The germline gives CDR1 SNHLY, CDR2 FYNNEI. The CDR3 spans 15 residues. V was pared by 3 bases and J by 0 bases, with 9 bases between. Here the CDR3 DNA reads TGTGCCAGCAGTGAGCAGGTGACTAGCAATCAGCCCCAGCATTTT. Amino acids: CASSEQVTSNQPQHF.

The rearrangement uses TRBV7-9 and TRBJ2-7; TRBD2 might be the D (6 bases). Trimming removed 0 bases at V and 5 bases at J, with 14 bases between. Germline V gives CDR1 SEHNR, CDR2 FQNEAQ (reference sequence). The CDR3 is made up of 15 amino acids. The CDR3 loop reads CASSLAFGSFNEQYF. Here the CDR3 DNA reads TGTGCCAGCAGCTTAGCGTTCGGGAGCTTCAACGAGCAGTACTTC.

The J gene is TRBJ2-2, the V gene TRBV19, with 7 bases aligning to TRBD1. The CDR3 spans 16 residues. Germline CDR1 is LNHDA and CDR2 is SQIVND (reference sequence). The J segment lost 0 bases and the V segment lost 2 bases, leaving 3 bases of the junction unmatched. DNA of the CDR3: TGTGCCAGTAGTATACGACAGGGATCGAACACCGGGGAGCTGTTTTTT. As protein: CASSIRQGSNTGELFF.

The rearrangement uses TRBV5-4 and TRBJ2-3, with D possibly matching TRBD2 (6 bases). The CDR3 spans 15 residues. Germline CDR1 reads SGHNT; CDR2 reads YYREEE (reference sequence). V was clipped by 2 bases and J by 10 bases, with 20 bases between them. CDR3 bases: TGTGCCAGCAGCTTTGGGGCTAGCGCGACATATCCGCAGTATTTT. Its translation: CASSFGASATYPQYF.

The table lists this clone with a few counts. The chain joins TRBV7-3 to TRBJ2-5, with 8 nucleotides matching TRBD2. Germline V gives CDR1 SGHTA, CDR2 FQGTGA. This CDR3 contains 13 residues. V dropped 4 bases and J dropped 8; count of bases not matched to a gene: 6. CDR3 residues: CASSSGLGLTQYF. Written as DNA, the CDR3 is TGTGCCAGCAGCTCGGGACTAGGGCTAACCCAGTACTTC. Complete variable domain (other parts from reference TRBV7-3 and TRBJ2-5): GAGVSQTPSNKVTEKGKYVELRCDPISGHTALYWYRQSLGQGPEFLIYFQGTGAADDSGLPNDRFFAVRPEGSVSTLKIQRTERGDSAVYLCASSSGLGLTQYFGPGTRLLVL.

This sequence joins TRBV10-3 and TRBJ2-1, with 9 bases lining up with TRBD2. The V gene's germline CDR1 is ENHRY and CDR2 SYGVKD. The CDR3 has 15 amino acids. With V trimmed by 0 bases and J by 6 bases, 3 bases remained unmatched. The DNA for the CDR3 is TGTGCCATCAGTGAGTCTGCGGGAGGGATCAATGAGCAGTTCTTC. This gives the protein CAISESAGGINEQFF.

The V gene is TRBV6-4, the J gene TRBJ1-1, with 7 bases fitting TRBD1. The CDR3 has 15 residues. In germline, CDR1 is MRHNA, CDR2 SNTAGT. The V gene end was trimmed by 2 bases and the J gene end by 5 bases; junction bases not matched to a gene: 8. CDR3 in DNA: TGTGCCAGCAGTGACCGGGACAGATCGCTGACTGAAGCTTTCTTT. Translated: CASSDRDRSLTEAFF.

This clone was counted a single time. The chain employs TRBV4-2 and TRBJ2-6; 10 bases match TRBD1. This CDR3 is 18 amino acids long. Per the germline V gene, CDR1 is LGHNA and CDR2 is YNFKEQ. J gave up 0 bases and V 5 bases, and 7 bases lay outside the gene matches. The CDR3 DNA sequence: TGTGCCAGCAGCGCGAGCGGGACAGGGGTCTCTGGGGCCAACGTCCTGACTTTC. Protein sequence: CASSASGTGVSGANVLTF.

V and J are TRBV5-6 and TRBJ1-3, with D possibly matching TRBD1 (6 bases). The germline V gene encodes CDR1 SGHDT and CDR2 YYEEEE. This CDR3 comprises 19 residues. With 2 bases removed from V and 2 bases from J, the gap between germline ends came to 23 bases. The CDR3, as DNA: TGTGCCAGCAGCTTTTTTGGGGGCGCTAATTCGAGAGCTGGAAACACCATATATTTT. This gives the protein CASSFFGGANSRAGNTIYF.

V gene TRBV10-1 combines with J gene TRBJ2-2, with 14 bases fitting TRBD2. Germline V CDR1 and CDR2: WNHNN, SYGVQD (reference sequence). CDR3 length: 17 residues. V lost 6 bases and J lost 6; bases outside the gene matches: 9. The CDR3 here is CASSGPGLAGVAGELFF. CDR3 DNA: TGCGCCAGCAGCGGTCCGGGACTAGCGGGGGTGGCCGGGGAGCTGTTTTTT.

This chain links TRBV5-4 with TRBJ2-1; 8 nucleotides agree with TRBD2. CDR3 length: 15 residues. CDR1 and CDR2 (germline): SGHNT, YYREEE (reference sequence). V shed 5 bases and J 7 bases; nucleotides not matched to a gene: 11. DNA of the CDR3: TGTGCCAGCAGGCCGGGACTAGATCTGGGGAATGAGCAGTTCTTC. Translation gives CASRPGLDLGNEQFF.

This chain joins TRBV9 and TRBJ2-2; 7 nucleotides match TRBD1. The trim removed 2 bases at V and 7 bases at J, leaving 5 bases unmatched. Per germline, CDR1 SGDLS and CDR2 YYNGEE. CDR3 size: 14 residues. CDR3 sequence (DNA): TGTGCCAGCAGCGTGGGACACAGGGGCGGGGAGCTGTTTTTT. Protein: CASSVGHRGGELFF.